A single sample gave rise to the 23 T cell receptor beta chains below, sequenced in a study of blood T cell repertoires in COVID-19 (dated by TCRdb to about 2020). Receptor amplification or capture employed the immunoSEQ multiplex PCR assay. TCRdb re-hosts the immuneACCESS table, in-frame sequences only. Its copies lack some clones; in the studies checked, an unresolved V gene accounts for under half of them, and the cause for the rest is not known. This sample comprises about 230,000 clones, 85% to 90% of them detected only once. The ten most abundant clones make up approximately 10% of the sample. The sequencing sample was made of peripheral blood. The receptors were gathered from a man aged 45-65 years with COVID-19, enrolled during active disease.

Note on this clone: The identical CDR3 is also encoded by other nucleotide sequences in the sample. The CDR3 loop reads CASTEGASNQPQHF. The CDR3, as DNA: TGTGCCAGCACCGAAGGGGCTAGCAATCAGCCCCAGCATTTT. The V and J genes are TRBV6-5 and TRBJ1-5, with D possibly matching TRBD1 (5 bases). The V end was cut by 7 bases, the J end by 0 bases, with 10 bases between. This CDR3 is 14 amino acids long. The germline gives CDR1 MNHEY, CDR2 SVGAGI.

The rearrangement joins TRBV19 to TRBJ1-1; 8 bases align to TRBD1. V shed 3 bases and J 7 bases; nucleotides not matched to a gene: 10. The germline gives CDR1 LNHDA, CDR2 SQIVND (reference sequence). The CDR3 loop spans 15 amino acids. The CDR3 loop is CASSIVFGTGIEAFF. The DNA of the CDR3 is TGTGCCAGTAGTATTGTGTTTGGGACAGGTATTGAAGCTTTCTTT.

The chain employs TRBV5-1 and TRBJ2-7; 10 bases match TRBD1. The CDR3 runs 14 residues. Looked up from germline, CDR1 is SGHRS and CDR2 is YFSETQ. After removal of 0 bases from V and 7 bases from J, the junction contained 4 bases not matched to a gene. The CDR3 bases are TGCGCCAGCAGCTTGGGACAGGGGGCAGATGAGCAGTACTTC. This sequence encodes CASSLGQGADEQYF.

CDR3 sequence reads: CASSWGGSTEAFF. The CDR3 region has the DNA TGTGCCAGCAGCTGGGGTGGGAGCACTGAAGCTTTCTTT. This chain connects TRBV7-8 to TRBJ1-1; no clear D gene. Germline lookup yields CDR1 SGHVS and CDR2 FQNEAQ. Trimming removed 4 bases at V and 4 bases at J, with 10 bases between. This CDR3 is built from 13 residues.

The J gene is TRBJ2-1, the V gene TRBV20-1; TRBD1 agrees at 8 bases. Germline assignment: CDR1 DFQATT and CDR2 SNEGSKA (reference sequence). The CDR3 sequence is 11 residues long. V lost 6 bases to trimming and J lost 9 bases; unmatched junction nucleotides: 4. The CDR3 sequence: CSADRVFEQFF. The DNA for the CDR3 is TGCAGTGCGGACAGGGTTTTTGAGCAGTTCTTC.

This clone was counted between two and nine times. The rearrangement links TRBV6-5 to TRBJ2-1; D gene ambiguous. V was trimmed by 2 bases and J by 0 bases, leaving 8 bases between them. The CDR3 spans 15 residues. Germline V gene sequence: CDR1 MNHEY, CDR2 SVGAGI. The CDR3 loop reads CASSYEAGSYNEQFF. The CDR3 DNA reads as TGTGCCAGCAGTTACGAAGCTGGCTCCTACAATGAGCAGTTCTTC.

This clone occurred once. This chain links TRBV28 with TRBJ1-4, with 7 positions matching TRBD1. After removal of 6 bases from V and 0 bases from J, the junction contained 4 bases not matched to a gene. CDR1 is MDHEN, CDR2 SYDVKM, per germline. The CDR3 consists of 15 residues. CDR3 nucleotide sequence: TGTGCCAGCAGCAAGGGGACAGCAACTAATGAAAAACTGTTTTTT. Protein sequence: CASSKGTATNEKLFF.

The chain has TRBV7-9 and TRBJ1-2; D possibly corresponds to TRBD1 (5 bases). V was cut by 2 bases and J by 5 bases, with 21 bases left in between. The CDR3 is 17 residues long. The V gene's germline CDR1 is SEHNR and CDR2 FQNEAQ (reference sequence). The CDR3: CASSLPNPSGFTYGYTF. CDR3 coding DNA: TGTGCCAGCAGCTTACCCAATCCTTCAGGGTTTACGTATGGCTACACCTTC.

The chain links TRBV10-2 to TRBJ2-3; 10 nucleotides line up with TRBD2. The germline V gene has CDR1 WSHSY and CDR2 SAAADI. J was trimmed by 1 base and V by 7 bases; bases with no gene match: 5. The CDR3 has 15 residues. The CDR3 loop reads CASTSSGRGTDTQYF. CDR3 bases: TGCGCCAGCACCTCAAGCGGGAGGGGCACAGATACGCAGTATTTT.

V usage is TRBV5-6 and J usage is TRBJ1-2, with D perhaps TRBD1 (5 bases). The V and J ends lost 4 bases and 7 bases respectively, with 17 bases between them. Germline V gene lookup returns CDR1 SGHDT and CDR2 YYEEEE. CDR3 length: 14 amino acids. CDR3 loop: CASSPRSGGGGYTF. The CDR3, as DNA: TGTGCCAGCAGCCCCAGATCGGGGGGTGGTGGCTACACCTTC.

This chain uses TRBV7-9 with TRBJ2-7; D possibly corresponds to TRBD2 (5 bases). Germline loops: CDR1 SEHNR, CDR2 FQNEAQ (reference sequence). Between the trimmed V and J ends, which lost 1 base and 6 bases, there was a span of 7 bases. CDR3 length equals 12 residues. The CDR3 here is CASSLGRSEQYF. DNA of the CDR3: TGTGCCAGCAGCTTAGGGAGGTCCGAGCAGTACTTC.

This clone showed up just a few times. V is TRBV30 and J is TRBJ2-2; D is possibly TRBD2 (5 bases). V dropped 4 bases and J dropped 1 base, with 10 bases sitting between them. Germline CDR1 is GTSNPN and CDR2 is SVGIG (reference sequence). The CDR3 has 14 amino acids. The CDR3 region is CAWIPRENTGELFF. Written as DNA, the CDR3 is TGTGCCTGGATCCCGAGGGAGAACACCGGGGAGCTGTTTTTT. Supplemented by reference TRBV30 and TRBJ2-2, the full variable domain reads SQTIHQWPATLVQPVGSPLSLECTVEGTSNPNLYWYRQAAGRGLQLLFYSVGIGQISSEVPQNLSASRPQDRQFILSSKKLLLSDSGFYLCAWIPRENTGELFFGEGSRLTVL.

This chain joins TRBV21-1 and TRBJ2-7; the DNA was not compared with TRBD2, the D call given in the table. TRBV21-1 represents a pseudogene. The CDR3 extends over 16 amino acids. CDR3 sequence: CASSKMCAGVPYEQYF. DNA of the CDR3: TGTGCCAGCAGCAAAATGTGTGCGGGAGTCCCTTACGAGCAGTACTTC.

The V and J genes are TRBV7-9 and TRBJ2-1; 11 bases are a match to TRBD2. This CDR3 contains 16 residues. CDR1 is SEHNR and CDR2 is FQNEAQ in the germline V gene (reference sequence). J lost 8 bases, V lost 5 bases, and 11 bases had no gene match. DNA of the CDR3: TGTGCCAGCAGCCGCAAGGGACTAGCGGAGCCCTATGAGCAGTTCTTC. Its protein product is CASSRKGLAEPYEQFF. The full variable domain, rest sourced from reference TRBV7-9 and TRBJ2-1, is DTGVSQNPRHKITKRGQNVTFRCDPISEHNRLYWYRQTLGQGPEFLTYFQNEAQLEKSRLLSDRFSAERPKGSFSTLEIQRTEQGDSAMYLCASSRKGLAEPYEQFFGPGTRLTVL.

The CDR3 nucleotides read TGTGCCAGCAGTGAAGCGTCGGGTGTAGACACTGAAGCTTTCTTT. Protein: CASSEASGVDTEAFF. This chain connects TRBV2 to TRBJ1-1; D remains unclear. The V end was cut by 0 bases, the J end by 3 bases, with 11 bases between. CDR1 is SNHLY and CDR2 is FYNNEI in the germline V gene. There are 15 residues in the CDR3. The whole variable domain, remainder taken from reference TRBV2 and TRBJ1-1, is EPEVTQTPSHQVTQMGQEVILRCVPISNHLYFYWYRQILGQKVEFLVSFYNNEISEKSEIFDDQFSVERPDGSNFTLKIRSTKLEDSAMYFCASSEASGVDTEAFFGQGTRLTVV.

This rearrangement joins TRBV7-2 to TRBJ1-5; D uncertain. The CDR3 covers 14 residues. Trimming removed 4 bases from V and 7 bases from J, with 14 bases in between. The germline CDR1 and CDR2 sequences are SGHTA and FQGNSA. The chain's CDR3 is CASSSPTGYQPQHF. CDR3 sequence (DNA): TGTGCCAGCAGCTCCCCGACGGGGTACCAGCCCCAGCATTTT.

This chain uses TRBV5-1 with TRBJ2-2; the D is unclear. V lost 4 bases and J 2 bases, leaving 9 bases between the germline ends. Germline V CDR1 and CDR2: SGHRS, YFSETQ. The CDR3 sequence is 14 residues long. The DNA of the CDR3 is TGCGCCAGCAGCAAAACAGAAAACACCGGGGAGCTGTTTTTT. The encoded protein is CASSKTENTGELFF.

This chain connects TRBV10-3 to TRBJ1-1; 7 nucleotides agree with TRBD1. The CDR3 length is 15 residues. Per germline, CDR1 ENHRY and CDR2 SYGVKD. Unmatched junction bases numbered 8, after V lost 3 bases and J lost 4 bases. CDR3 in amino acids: CAISEGGGVGTEAFF. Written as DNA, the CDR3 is TGTGCCATCAGTGAAGGGGGCGGTGTAGGCACTGAAGCTTTCTTT.

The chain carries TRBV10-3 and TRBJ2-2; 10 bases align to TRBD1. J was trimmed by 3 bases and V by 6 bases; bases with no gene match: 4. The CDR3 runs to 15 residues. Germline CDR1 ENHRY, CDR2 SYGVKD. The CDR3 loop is CAIRPGQGYTGELFF. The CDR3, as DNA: TGTGCCATCAGGCCGGGACAGGGGTACACCGGGGAGCTGTTTTTT.

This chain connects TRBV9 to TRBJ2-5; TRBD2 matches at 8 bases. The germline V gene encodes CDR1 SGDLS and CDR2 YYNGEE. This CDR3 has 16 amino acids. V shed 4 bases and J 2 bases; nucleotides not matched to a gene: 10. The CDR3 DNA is TGTGCCAGCAGCCCCTTCAGCGGGGGCCTACAAGAGACCCAGTACTTC. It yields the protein CASSPFSGGLQETQYF.

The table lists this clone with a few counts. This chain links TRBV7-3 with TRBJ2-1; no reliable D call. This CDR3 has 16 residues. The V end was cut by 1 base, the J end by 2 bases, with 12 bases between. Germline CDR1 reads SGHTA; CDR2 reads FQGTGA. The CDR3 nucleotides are TGTGCCAGCAGCTTAAAATCGGCGGCCACCTACAATGAGCAGTTCTTC. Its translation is CASSLKSAATYNEQFF.

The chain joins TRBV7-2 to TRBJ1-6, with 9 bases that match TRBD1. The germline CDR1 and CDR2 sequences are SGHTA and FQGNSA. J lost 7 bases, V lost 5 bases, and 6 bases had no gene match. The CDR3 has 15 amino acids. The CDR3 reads CASSPTGTGNSPLHF. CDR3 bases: TGTGCCAGCAGCCCTACCGGGACAGGGAATTCACCCCTCCACTTT.

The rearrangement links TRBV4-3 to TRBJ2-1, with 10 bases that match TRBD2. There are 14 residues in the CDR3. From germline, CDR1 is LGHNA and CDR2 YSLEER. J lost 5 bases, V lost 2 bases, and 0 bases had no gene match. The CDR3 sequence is CASSQLAGDNEQFF. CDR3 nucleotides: TGCGCCAGCAGCCAACTAGCGGGGGACAATGAGCAGTTCTTC.